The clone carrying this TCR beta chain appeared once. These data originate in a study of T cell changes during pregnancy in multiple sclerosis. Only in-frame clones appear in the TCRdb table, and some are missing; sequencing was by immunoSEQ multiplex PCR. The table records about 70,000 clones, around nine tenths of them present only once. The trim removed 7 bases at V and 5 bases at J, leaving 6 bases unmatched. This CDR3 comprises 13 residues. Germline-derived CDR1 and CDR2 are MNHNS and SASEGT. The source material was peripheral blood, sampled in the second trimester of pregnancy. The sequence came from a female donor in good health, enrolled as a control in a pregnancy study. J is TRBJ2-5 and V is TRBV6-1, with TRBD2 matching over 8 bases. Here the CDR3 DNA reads TGTGCCAGCAAAGGACTAGCAGTCGAGACCCAGTACTTC. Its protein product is CASKGLAVETQYF.